This T cell receptor beta chain was captured in a study of T cell changes during pregnancy in multiple sclerosis. The V end was cut by 4 bases, the J end by 7 bases, with 16 bases between. The germline CDR1 and CDR2 sequences are SGHAT and FQNNGV. The CDR3 is 15 residues long. Clones were read by immunoSEQ multiplex PCR, and TCRdb kept only the in-frame ones, dropping some. Here the sample spans tens of thousands of clones, about nine tenths being singletons. The TCR originated in a female donor with multiple sclerosis, enrolled in a pregnancy study. The chain links TRBV11-2 to TRBJ2-2, with D perhaps TRBD2 (5 bases). This sample comprised CD4+ T cells from peripheral blood mononuclear cells, obtained in the second trimester of pregnancy. CDR3 nucleotide sequence: TGTGCCAGCAGCTCCCCCCGACTACGCCACGGGGAGCTGTTTTTT. Residues: CASSSPRLRHGELFF.